This TCR beta chain came from a study of cytomegalovirus exposure and HLA in healthy donors. Germline V gene data show CDR1 as MNHEY and CDR2 as SVGAGI. V lost 4 bases and J lost 0, with 10 bases in between. The CDR3 is 14 amino acids. Notes on this clone: Its target is not known.

Study outcomes and limitations: Cytomegalovirus association was listed for roughly 160 TCR beta chains.

Measured with immunoSEQ multiplex PCR; TCRdb has only the in-frame clones, and not every one. The sample has under 150,000 clones, about 87% seen once. Sequencing input: PBMCs. The TCR was taken from a man aged 18 to 35 in good health and CMV-seropositive. V and J are TRBV6-5 and TRBJ2-7; D is perhaps TRBD1 (6 bases). The CDR3 bases are TGTGCCAGCAGTTTAGGGGGACACTCCTACGAGCAGTACTTC. It yields the protein CASSLGGHSYEQYF.